Listed here is a single T cell receptor (beta chain). The antigen is undetermined. The data are from a study of blood T cells in healthy people across ages. Study-level findings and limits: Naive and antigen-experienced cells could not be conclusively compared, given unsorted PBMCs.

V was pared by 3 bases and J by 8 bases, with 4 bases of the junction left unmatched. Germline lookup yields CDR1 SGDLS and CDR2 YYNGEE. The CDR3 runs 15 residues. For the second PCR, which ran for about 7 to 11 cycles, a sample-barcoded 5' primer and a J-beta primer mix were used. Every cDNA molecule carried a tag from a template-switch adaptor bearing 12 random nucleotides. Each sample yielded at least 2.5 million CDR3-containing paired-end reads. From the 5' RACE reads, TCRdb called clonotypes with MiXCR, one entry per CDR3 protein. The repertoire holds 750,000 to 950,000 distinct CDR3 sequences, with roughly 50% as singletons. Roughly 10 milliliters of peripheral blood were drawn from each donor into EDTA-treated tubes.

This rearrangement joins TRBV9 to TRBJ2-1; 14 positions agree with TRBD2. Source material: blood. This receptor was obtained from a man older than 75 in good health. CDR3 amino acids: CASSGGLAGEDEQFF. CDR3 coding DNA: TGTGCCAGCAGCGGGGGACTAGCGGGAGAGGATGAGCAGTTCTTC.